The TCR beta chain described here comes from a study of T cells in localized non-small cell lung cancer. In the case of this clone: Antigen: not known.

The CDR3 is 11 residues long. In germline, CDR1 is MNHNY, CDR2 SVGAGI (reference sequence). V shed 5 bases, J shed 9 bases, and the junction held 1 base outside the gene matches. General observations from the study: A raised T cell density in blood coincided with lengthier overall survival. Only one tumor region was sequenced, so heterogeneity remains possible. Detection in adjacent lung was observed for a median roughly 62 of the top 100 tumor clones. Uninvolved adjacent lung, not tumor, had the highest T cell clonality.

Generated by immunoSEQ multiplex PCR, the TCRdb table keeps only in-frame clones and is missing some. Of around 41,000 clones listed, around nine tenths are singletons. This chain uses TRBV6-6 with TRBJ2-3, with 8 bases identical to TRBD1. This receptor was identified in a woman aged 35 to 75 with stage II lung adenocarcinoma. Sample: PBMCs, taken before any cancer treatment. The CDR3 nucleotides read TGTGCCAGCAGTCGGACAGGGACGCAGTATTTT. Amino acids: CASSRTGTQYF.